This is a list of T cell receptor beta chains from one sample in a study of T cells in Graves' hyperthyroidism and ophthalmopathy. TCRdb re-analysed the multiplex PCR reads in MiXCR, keeping a single row per CDR3 protein. This sample has approximately 500,000 distinct CDR3 sequences, with around 46% found just once. Sequencing input: peripheral blood or thyroid tissue (not recorded which). These receptors came from a woman between 18 and 29 years old with Graves' hyperthyroidism. The CDR3 runs from the conserved cysteine through the conserved F or W. The D gene is left open where the match is weak. Only some rows state a clone size, as once, few, many or a class for expanded clones.

TGTGCCTGGACTGTGTATGGAAACACCATATATTTT,CAWTVYGNTIYF,TRBJ1-3,.,TRBV30,.
TGTACCAGCAGCCCCCCGGGGGGGAACTATGGCTACACCTTC,CTSSPPGGNYGYTF,TRBJ1-2,.,TRBV11-2,.
TGTGCCAGCAGCTTAGTAAGCTACAATGAGCAGTTCTTC,CASSLVSYNEQFF,TRBJ2-1,.,TRBV7-2,.
TGCGCCAGCAGCTTCCGAGGGAAGGCTGACTACGAGCAGTACTTC,CASSFRGKADYEQYF,TRBJ2-7,.,TRBV4-1,many
TGTGCCAGCAATAGCGGGAGGTCTCCCGATACGCAGTATTTT,CASNSGRSPDTQYF,TRBJ2-3,TRBD2,TRBV2,.
TGTGCCAGCAGCTTTGGGACAGGGGACGGCTACGAGCAGTACTTC,CASSFGTGDGYEQYF,TRBJ2-7,TRBD1,TRBV5-6,few
TGTGCCATTACAGGGGGGGTTAACACTGAAGCTTTCTTT,CAITGGVNTEAFF,TRBJ1-1,TRBD1,TRBV10-3,many
TGTGCCAGCAGCACGCGGACAGGGCCTCGGAACACTGAAGCTTTCTTT,CASSTRTGPRNTEAFF,TRBJ1-1,TRBD1,TRBV7-9,.
TGCAGTGCTTGGCCGGGACAGCGTAATCAGCCCCAGCATTTT,CSAWPGQRNQPQHF,TRBJ1-5,TRBD1,TRBV20-1,.
TGTGCCAGCAGCTTAGCCGGACTAGCAGAGGAGCAGTACTTC,CASSLAGLAEEQYF,TRBJ2-7,TRBD2,TRBV7-6,many
TGTGCCAGCAGCTTCGACTCGAGCGGGGTCACCGGGGAGCTGTTTTTT,CASSFDSSGVTGELFF,TRBJ2-2,TRBD2,TRBV7-2,once
TGCAGTGCTAGAGAGGGTTCCCGTAACTATGGCTACACCTTC,CSAREGSRNYGYTF,TRBJ1-2,.,TRBV20-1,many
TGTGCCAGCAGTGGTCCGACAGGCGCCCGGACTTATAGCAATCAGCCCCAGCATTTT,CASSGPTGARTYSNQPQHF,TRBJ1-5,.,TRBV6-1,many
TGTGCCACGAACAGGGCTCCGGGGGAGCAGTACTTC,CATNRAPGEQYF,TRBJ2-7,.,TRBV6-6,many
TGCGCCAGCAGCTTGGAAGTTAGAGGGGGCGCGAACACTGAAGCTTTCTTT,CASSLEVRGGANTEAFF,TRBJ1-1,TRBD1,TRBV5-1,.
TGTGCCAGCTCAATTCCGGGGCTCTCCTACGAGCAGTACTTC,CASSIPGLSYEQYF,TRBJ2-7,.,TRBV18,.
TGTGCCAGCAGTCGCCCTTCAGAAGTAACTGGAAACACCATATATTTT,CASSRPSEVTGNTIYF,TRBJ1-3,.,TRBV6-6,.
TGCAGCAGCCTCGACAGGGCGAACACTGAAGCTTTCTTT,CSSLDRANTEAFF,TRBJ1-1,TRBD1,TRBV29-1,.
TGTGCCAGCAGCTCGGGGACAGGGGGAGGCACTGAAGCTTTCTTT,CASSSGTGGGTEAFF,TRBJ1-1,TRBD1,TRBV7-2,.
TGCGCCAGCAGCCTCTTGCTAGCTACCGGGGAGCTGTTTTTT,CASSLLLATGELFF,TRBJ2-2,.,TRBV5-1,many
TGTGCCAGCAGTTTTGGCAGATCCCCTAACTATGGCTACACCTTC,CASSFGRSPNYGYTF,TRBJ1-2,.,TRBV27,many
TGCGCCAGCATTCGGGCAGGTGGCACTGAAGCTTTCTTT,CASIRAGGTEAFF,TRBJ1-1,.,TRBV5-1,many
TGTGCCACCAGTGAGGGAGGAGGCTATGGCTACACCTTC,CATSEGGGYGYTF,TRBJ1-2,.,TRBV24-1,many
TGCAGCGCTGATTTCAGTAACGGCTACGCCTTC,CSADFSNGYAF,TRBJ1-2,.,TRBV29-1,.
TGTGCCAGCAATGACGGGGTCAGAGAGACCCAGTACTTC,CASNDGVRETQYF,TRBJ2-5,.,TRBV2,many
TGCAGCGTTAGGTCGGGACGCAATCAGCCCCAGCATTTT,CSVRSGRNQPQHF,TRBJ1-5,.,TRBV29-1,.
TGTGCCAGCAGCGTAGAGGATAGCGTGGGCACCGGGGAGCTGTTTTTT,CASSVEDSVGTGELFF,TRBJ2-2,.,TRBV9,many
TGTGCCGATAAATACGAGCAGTACTTC,CADKYEQYF,TRBJ2-7,.,TRBV6-4,.